A single sample is the source of the 27 T cell receptor beta chains below, sequenced in a study of early T cells in non-severe SARS-CoV-2 infection (dated by TCRdb to about 2021). The library was generated by 5' RACE. TCRdb lists the instrument as NextSeq 500. The public reads were reprocessed in TCRdb via fastp at Q25 and MiXCR, keeping in-frame beta chains. Every distinct CDR3 protein forms one entry, paired with its most common genes and DNA. This sample lists 50,000 to 60,000 distinct CDR3 sequences; around a tenth were detected once. The top ten constitute 9.5% to 13% of the sample. Sequenced: whole blood. The source is an adult who was a healthcare worker with PCR-confirmed SARS-CoV-2 infection or an uninfected control (not recorded which).

Here the CDR3 reads CASSVVPTQGNTIYF. DNA of the CDR3: TGTGCCAGCAGCGTAGTTCCCACGCAGGGAAACACCATATATTTT. The chain is built from TRBV9 and TRBJ1-3; unclear D gene. Trimming removed 0 bases from V and 4 bases from J, with 11 bases in between. Germline values: CDR1 SGDLS, CDR2 YYNGEE. CDR3 size: 15 residues. The full variable domain, with the rest looked up from reference TRBV9 and TRBJ1-3, is DSGVTQTPKHLITATGQRVTLRCSPRSGDLSVYWYQQSLDQGLQFLIQYYNGEERAKGNILERFSAQQFPDLHSELNLSSLELGDSALYFCASSVVPTQGNTIYFGEGSWLTVV.

This clonotype was found many times. The V call is TRBV5-5, the J call TRBJ2-5; the match to TRBD2 covers 13 bases. With V trimmed by 4 bases and J by 4 bases, 7 bases remained unmatched. CDR3 length: 16 residues. The germline gives CDR1 SGHKS, CDR2 YYEKEE (reference sequence). The CDR3 nucleotides read TGTGCCAGCAGCGTCCCTGGACTAGCGGGGGCAGAGACCCAGTACTTC. Translation: CASSVPGLAGAETQYF.

This clonotype was detected a few times. V usage is TRBV10-2 and J usage is TRBJ2-2; tentative D call: TRBD2 (6 bases). The germline V and J ends were trimmed by 6 bases and 4 bases, with 9 bases remaining between them. The CDR3 covers 13 residues. CDR1 is WSHSY, CDR2 SAAADI, per germline. CDR3 loop: CASREGGTGELFF. The CDR3, as DNA: TGCGCCAGCAGGGAGGGTGGCACCGGGGAGCTGTTTTTT.

This clonotype is judged medium-sized. This sequence joins TRBV5-4 and TRBJ2-4; 8 bases are a match to TRBD1. The CDR3 has 18 amino acids. J gave up 0 bases and V 2 bases, and 10 bases lay outside the gene matches. Looked up from germline, CDR1 is SGHNT and CDR2 is YYREEE (reference sequence). The CDR3 here is CASSFGTGERLAKNIQYF. The DNA for the CDR3 is TGTGCCAGCAGCTTTGGGACAGGCGAACGGCTAGCCAAAAACATTCAGTACTTC.

By proportion, this clonotype is medium-sized. J is TRBJ2-7 and V is TRBV6-2 or TRBV6-3; TRBD2 might be the D (6 bases). V was pared by 6 bases and J by 3 bases, with 9 bases between. This CDR3 region has 12 residues. Per the germline V gene, CDR1 is MNHEY and CDR2 is SVGEGT. The CDR3 nucleotides read TGTGCCAGCAGCCCGACTAGCTACGAGCAGTACTTC. It is translated as CASSPTSYEQYF.

Only a few counts were recorded for this clonotype. The chain is built from TRBV28 and TRBJ2-1; perhaps TRBD1 as D (6 bases). The germline V gene encodes CDR1 MDHEN and CDR2 SYDVKM. The CDR3 runs 16 residues. Trimming left V 4 bases short and J 1 base short, with 14 bases between. The CDR3 DNA reads TGTGCCAGCAGTTCTAGGTGGGGACAATCCTACAATGAGCAGTTCTTC. This sequence encodes CASSSRWGQSYNEQFF.

This clonotype was counted between two and nine times. The chain joins TRBV2 to TRBJ1-1; D gene ambiguous. The CDR3 runs to 13 residues. CDR1 is SNHLY and CDR2 is FYNNEI in the germline V gene. The ends were cut back, 7 bases at V and 2 bases at J, with 11 bases in the middle. CDR3 in amino acids: CASKGQSNTEAFF. The DNA for the CDR3 is TGTGCCAGCAAGGGTCAGAGCAACACTGAAGCTTTCTTT.

The chain couples TRBV10-3 to TRBJ2-1; no clear D. This CDR3 comprises 15 residues. Germline CDR1 reads ENHRY; CDR2 reads SYGVKD. V lost 0 bases and J lost 6, with 12 bases in between. The CDR3 sequence is CAISESLTAINEQFF. The CDR3, as DNA: TGTGCCATCAGTGAGTCTTTAACAGCCATCAATGAGCAGTTCTTC.

In its sample, this clonotype was seen a few times. CDR3 loop: CAISESIQNTGELFF. The CDR3 DNA follows: TGTGCCATCAGTGAGTCGATCCAGAACACCGGGGAGCTGTTTTTT. The gene calls are TRBV10-3 and TRBJ2-2; D call uncertain. The CDR3 is 15 amino acids. The germline gives CDR1 ENHRY, CDR2 SYGVKD. Trimming took off 0 bases at V and 1 base at J, with 6 bases between the two ends.

This clonotype came up a few times. This chain uses TRBV11-2 with TRBJ2-7, with TRBD2 matching over 9 bases. The CDR3 contains 15 residues. V gave up 6 bases and J gave up 7 bases; unmatched junction bases: 13. Germline CDR1 SGHAT, CDR2 FQNNGV. In DNA form, the CDR3 reads TGTGCCAGCAGACACGGGACTAGCCGACCCCGGGAGCAGTACTTC. It specifies CASRHGTSRPREQYF.

The J gene is TRBJ2-2, the V gene TRBV18, with a possible D match to TRBD1 (6 bases). The CDR3 contains 15 residues. The germline V and J ends were trimmed by 1 base and 1 base, with 7 bases remaining between them. Looked up from germline, CDR1 is KGHSH and CDR2 is LQKENI. For the CDR3, the DNA is TGTGCCAGCTCACCACAACAGGGGAACACCGGGGAGCTGTTTTTT. Translation: CASSPQQGNTGELFF.

V gene TRBV5-1 combines with J gene TRBJ2-1, with 9 bases fitting TRBD2. V was clipped by 1 base and J by 3 bases; unmatched bases: 8. CDR1 is SGHRS and CDR2 is YFSETQ in the germline V gene. CDR3 size: 17 residues. CDR3 DNA: TGCGCCAGCAGCTTGACCTTTAGCGGGGGCCTCTACAATGAGCAGTTCTTC. Protein: CASSLTFSGGLYNEQFF.

This clonotype came up many times. V usage is TRBV6-1 and J usage is TRBJ2-7, with D tentatively TRBD2 (6 bases). Germline assignment: CDR1 MNHNS and CDR2 SASEGT. CDR3 length equals 14 residues. V gave up 3 bases and J gave up 2 bases, with 11 bases separating them. This CDR3 is CASSELAETYEQYF. The CDR3 coding sequence is TGTGCCAGCAGTGAGTTAGCGGAAACCTACGAGCAGTACTTC.

In its sample, this clonotype was seen many times. The chain combines TRBV7-3 with TRBJ2-2; perhaps TRBD1 as D (6 bases). This CDR3 contains 13 residues. Trimming took off 5 bases at V and 6 bases at J, with 10 bases between the two ends. CDR1 and CDR2 (germline): SGHTA, FQGTGA. CDR3 protein: CASSPPGAGELFF. CDR3 in DNA: TGTGCCAGCAGCCCACCAGGGGCCGGGGAGCTGTTTTTT.

In this sample, this clonotype turned up a few times. The chain links TRBV11-2 to TRBJ2-7; 8 nucleotides match TRBD2. Germline values: CDR1 SGHAT, CDR2 FQNNGV. V was pared by 5 bases and J by 6 bases, with 15 bases of the junction left unmatched. The CDR3 covers 16 residues. The CDR3 reads CASSRPLAGRASEQYF. CDR3 in DNA: TGTGCCAGCAGCCGGCCCCTAGCCGGGAGGGCTTCCGAGCAGTACTTC.

This clonotype was observed many times. The rearrangement links TRBV29-1 to TRBJ2-7; weak D call: TRBD1 (5 bases). Germline assignment: CDR1 SQVTM and CDR2 ANQGSEA. The CDR3 contains 13 residues. V was trimmed by 4 bases and J by 5 bases, leaving 15 bases between them. The CDR3 reads CSVGGQGTDEQYF. The CDR3 nucleotides read TGCAGCGTTGGAGGCCAGGGAACGGACGAGCAGTACTTC.

The table lists this clonotype with many counts. The gene calls are TRBV28 and TRBJ2-7; weak D call: TRBD1 (7 bases). Per the germline V gene, CDR1 is MDHEN and CDR2 is SYDVKM. Trimming removed 7 bases from V and 0 bases from J, with 16 bases in between. The CDR3 totals 15 residues. The CDR3 DNA reads TGTGCCAGCACCCCAGGGGGAGGCACCTCCTACGAGCAGTACTTC. Its protein is CASTPGGGTSYEQYF. The whole variable domain, filled in from reference TRBV28 and TRBJ2-7, reads DVKVTQSSRYLVKRTGEKVFLECVQDMDHENMFWYRQDPGLGLRLIYFSYDVKMKEKGDIPEGYSVSREKKERFSLILESASTNQTSMYLCASTPGGGTSYEQYFGPGTRLTVT.

This rearrangement joins TRBV7-9 to TRBJ2-4; no clear D. Germline CDR1 SEHNR, CDR2 FQNEAQ (reference sequence). Deletions cut 4 bases from V and 8 bases from J, with 15 bases between. CDR3 length equals 14 residues. The DNA for the CDR3 is TGTGCCAGCAGCTCAAACGGACCGGCGGACATTCAGTACTTC. This sequence encodes CASSSNGPADIQYF.

This clonotype has only a few counts. The genes are TRBV29-1 and TRBJ2-2; tentatively, D is TRBD1 (5 bases). The CDR3 sequence is 12 residues long. Germline V lookup: CDR1 SQVTM, CDR2 ANQGSEA. The V end was cut by 4 bases, the J end by 6 bases, with 9 bases between. DNA of the CDR3: TGCAGCGTTGTGGCAGGGCCCGGGGAGCTGTTTTTT. Translation gives CSVVAGPGELFF.

The V call is TRBV11-1, the J call TRBJ1-1; the D gene is possibly TRBD1 (5 bases). The CDR3 covers 13 residues. V was pared by 4 bases and J by 4 bases, with 10 bases between. Germline V gives CDR1 SGHAT, CDR2 FQDESV (reference sequence). The chain's CDR3 is CASSSVGGTEAFF. In nucleotides, the CDR3 is TGTGCCAGCAGCTCCGTCGGGGGCACTGAAGCTTTCTTT.

This chain connects TRBV3-1 to TRBJ2-1, with unresolved D. This CDR3 is 15 amino acids long. Germline V CDR1 and CDR2: LGHDT, YNNKEL (reference sequence). V lost 1 base and J lost 2, with 9 bases in between. DNA of the CDR3: TGTGCCAGCAGCCAAGGACTCGTAGCCTACAATGAGCAGTTCTTC. Protein: CASSQGLVAYNEQFF.

This clonotype showed up many times. V gene TRBV5-5 combines with J gene TRBJ2-1; 7 positions agree with TRBD2. CDR3 size: 15 residues. Germline loops: CDR1 SGHKS, CDR2 YYEKEE (reference sequence). After removal of 4 bases from V and 1 base from J, the junction contained 5 bases not matched to a gene. The CDR3 coding sequence is TGTGCCAGCAGCCATCAGGGAGGGTCCTACAATGAGCAGTTCTTC. Translating it yields CASSHQGGSYNEQFF.

This clonotype appeared a few times. The chain combines TRBV29-1 with TRBJ2-1, with 12 bases lining up with TRBD2. The CDR3 extends over 16 amino acids. The J segment lost 9 bases and the V segment lost 7 bases, leaving 16 bases of the junction unmatched. From germline, CDR1 is SQVTM and CDR2 ANQGSEA. CDR3 amino acids: CSASRTSGRSHGEQFF. CDR3 in DNA: TGCAGCGCCTCCAGAACTAGCGGGAGGAGTCATGGTGAGCAGTTCTTC.

The genes are TRBV29-1 and TRBJ1-2; maybe TRBD1 (6 bases). The CDR3 extends over 12 amino acids. CDR1 SQVTM and CDR2 ANQGSEA come from the germline V gene. With 3 bases removed from V and 4 bases from J, the gap between germline ends came to 9 bases. The CDR3 DNA reads as TGCAGCGTTGAGGACAGCCCCTATGGCTACACCTTC. This gives the protein CSVEDSPYGYTF.

The chain uses TRBV6-6 and TRBJ2-1; the match to TRBD2 covers 13 bases. Losses at the gene ends were 6 bases for V and 9 bases for J; bases not matched to a gene: 5. Germline loops: CDR1 MNHNY, CDR2 SVGAGI (reference sequence). This CDR3 comprises 14 residues. The CDR3 DNA is TGTGCCAGCAGACTAGCGGGGGGGGAGGTTGAGCAGTTCTTC. Residues: CASRLAGGEVEQFF.

This clonotype was seen ten or more times. The rearrangement joins TRBV29-1 to TRBJ2-5; D is possibly TRBD1 (6 bases). Deletions cut 3 bases from V and 4 bases from J, with 9 bases between. Germline assignment: CDR1 SQVTM and CDR2 ANQGSEA. The CDR3 totals 12 residues. CDR3 bases: TGCAGCGTTGATCCAGGGGCAGAGACCCAGTACTTC. Its protein is CSVDPGAETQYF.

This clonotype was seen only a few times. Written as DNA, the CDR3 is TGTGCCAGCAGCTCACAAGCGGGAGGAGAGACCCAGTACTTC. As protein: CASSSQAGGETQYF. The chain joins TRBV11-2 to TRBJ2-5; 9 bases agree with TRBD2. The CDR3 covers 14 residues. Trimming removed 4 bases from V and 4 bases from J; junction bases left unmatched: 4. CDR1 and CDR2 (germline): SGHAT, FQNNGV.